This TCR beta chain was identified in a study of human thymus T cells. Study-wide points: It looked as if thymic and blood repertoires used V and J genes in a biased way. Related reports documented highly overlapping thymic repertoires among unrelated individuals.

Germline values: CDR1 LNHDA, CDR2 SQIVND (reference sequence). The CDR3 has 16 residues. V was clipped by 5 bases and J by 6 bases; unmatched bases: 11. With respect to this clone: The antigen remains unidentified.

Thymus pieces cut out during corrective heart surgery were the tissue that was used. Immunologically healthy infants in Finland undergoing congenital heart defect surgery were the donors. Clones were read by immunoSEQ multiplex PCR, and TCRdb kept only the in-frame ones, dropping some. The sample contains tens of thousands of clones, 85% to 95% of which appear only once. The receptor was derived from a girl in the first two years of life with a congenital heart defect but otherwise immunologically healthy. This chain uses TRBV19 with TRBJ2-1; 9 nucleotides align to TRBD2. The sequencing sample was made of thymus tissue. In DNA, the CDR3 is TGTGCCAGTAGTCCCCTACTAGCGGGTAAATCCAATGAGCAGTTCTTC. The encoded protein is CASSPLLAGKSNEQFF.